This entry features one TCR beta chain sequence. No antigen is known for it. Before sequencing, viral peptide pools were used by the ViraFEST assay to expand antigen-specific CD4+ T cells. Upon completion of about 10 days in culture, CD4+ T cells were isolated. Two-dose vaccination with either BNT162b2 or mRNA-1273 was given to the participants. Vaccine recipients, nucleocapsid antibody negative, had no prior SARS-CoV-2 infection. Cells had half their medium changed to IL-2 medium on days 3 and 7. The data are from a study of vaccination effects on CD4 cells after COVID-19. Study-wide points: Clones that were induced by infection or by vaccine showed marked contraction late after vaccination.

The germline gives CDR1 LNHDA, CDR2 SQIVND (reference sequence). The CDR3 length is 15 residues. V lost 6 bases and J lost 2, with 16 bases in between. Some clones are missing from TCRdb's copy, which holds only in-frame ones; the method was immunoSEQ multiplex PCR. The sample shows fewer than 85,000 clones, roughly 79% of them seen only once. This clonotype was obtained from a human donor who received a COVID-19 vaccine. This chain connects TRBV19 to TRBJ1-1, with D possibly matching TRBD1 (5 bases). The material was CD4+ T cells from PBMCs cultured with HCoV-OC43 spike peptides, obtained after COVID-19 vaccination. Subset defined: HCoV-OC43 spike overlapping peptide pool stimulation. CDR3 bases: TGTGCCAGTAGCCCCATGGGGGGAATAAACACTGAAGCTTTCTTT. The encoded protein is CASSPMGGINTEAFF.